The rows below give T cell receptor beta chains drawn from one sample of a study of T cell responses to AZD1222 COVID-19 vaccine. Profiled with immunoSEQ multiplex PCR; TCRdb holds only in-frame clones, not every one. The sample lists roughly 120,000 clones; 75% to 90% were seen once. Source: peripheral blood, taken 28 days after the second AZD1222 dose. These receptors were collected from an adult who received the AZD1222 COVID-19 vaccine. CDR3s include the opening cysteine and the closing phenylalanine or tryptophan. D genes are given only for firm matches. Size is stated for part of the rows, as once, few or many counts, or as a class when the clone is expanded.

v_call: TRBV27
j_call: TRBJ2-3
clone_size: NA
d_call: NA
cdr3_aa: CASSLSHDNTQYF
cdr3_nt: TGTGCCAGCAGTTTATCCCACGATAATACGCAGTATTTT

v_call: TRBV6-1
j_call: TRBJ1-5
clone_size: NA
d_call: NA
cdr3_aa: CASSEAQGINQPQHF
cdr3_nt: TGTGCCAGCAGTGAAGCACAGGGCATCAATCAGCCCCAGCATTTT

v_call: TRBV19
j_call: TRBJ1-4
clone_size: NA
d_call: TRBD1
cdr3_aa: CASTLDRAGGKLFF
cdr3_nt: TGTGCCAGTACCTTGGACAGGGCGGGAGGAAAACTGTTTTTT

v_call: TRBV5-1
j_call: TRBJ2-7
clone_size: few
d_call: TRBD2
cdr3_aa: CASSLTTSGGTYEQYF
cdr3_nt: TGCGCCAGCAGCTTGACCACTAGCGGGGGGACCTACGAGCAGTACTTC

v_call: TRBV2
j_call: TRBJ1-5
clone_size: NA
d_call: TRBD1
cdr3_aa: CASSKEDRDNQPQHF
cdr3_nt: TGTGCCAGCAGTAAAGAGGACAGGGACAATCAGCCCCAGCATTTT

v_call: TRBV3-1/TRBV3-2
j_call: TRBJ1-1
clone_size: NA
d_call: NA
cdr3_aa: CASSHGAGRDTEAFF
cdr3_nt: TGTGCCAGCAGCCACGGGGCAGGGAGGGACACTGAAGCTTTCTTT

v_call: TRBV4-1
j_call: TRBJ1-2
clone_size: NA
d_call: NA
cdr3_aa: CASSQEDLNYGYTF
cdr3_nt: TGCGCCAGCAGCCAAGAGGACCTAAACTATGGCTACACCTTC

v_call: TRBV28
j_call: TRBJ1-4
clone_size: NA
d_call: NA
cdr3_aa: CASSSQDPASNEKLFF
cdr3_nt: TGTGCCAGCAGTTCCCAAGACCCGGCGAGCAATGAAAAACTGTTTTTT

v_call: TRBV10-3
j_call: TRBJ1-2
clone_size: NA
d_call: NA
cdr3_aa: CAISESSRDPNYGYTF
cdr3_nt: TGTGCCATCAGTGAGTCCTCCCGGGACCCCAACTATGGCTACACCTTC

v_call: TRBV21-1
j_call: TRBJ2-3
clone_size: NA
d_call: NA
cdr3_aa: CASSKGRQGGTDTQYF
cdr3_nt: TGTGCCAGCAGCAAAGGCCGGCAGGGTGGGACAGATACGCAGTATTTT

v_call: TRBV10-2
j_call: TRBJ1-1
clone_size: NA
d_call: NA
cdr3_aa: CASSDDRRMNTEAFF
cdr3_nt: TGCGCCAGCAGTGATGACAGACGAATGAACACTGAAGCTTTCTTT

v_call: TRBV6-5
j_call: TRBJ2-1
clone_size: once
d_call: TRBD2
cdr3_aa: CASTPPTSGGVEQFF
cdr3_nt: TGTGCCAGCACCCCCCCCACTAGCGGGGGTGTAGAGCAGTTCTTC

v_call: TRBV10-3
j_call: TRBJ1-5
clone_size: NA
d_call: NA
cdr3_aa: CAISASSLDQPQHF
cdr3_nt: TGTGCCATCAGTGCCTCGAGCCTCGATCAGCCCCAGCATTTT

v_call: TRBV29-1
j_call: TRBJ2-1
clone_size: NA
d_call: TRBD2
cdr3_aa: CSVEERGGLYNEQFF
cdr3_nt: TGCAGCGTTGAAGAGCGGGGGGGCCTTTACAATGAGCAGTTCTTC

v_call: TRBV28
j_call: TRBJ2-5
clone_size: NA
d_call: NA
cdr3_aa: CASSPGGLEGLGKETQYF
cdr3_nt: TGTGCCAGCAGCCCCGGGGGGCTAGAGGGTCTTGGGAAAGAGACCCAGTACTTC

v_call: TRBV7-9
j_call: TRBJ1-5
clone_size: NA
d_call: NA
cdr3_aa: CASSTAVQPQHF
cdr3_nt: TGTGCCAGCAGTACCGCCGTCCAGCCCCAGCATTTT

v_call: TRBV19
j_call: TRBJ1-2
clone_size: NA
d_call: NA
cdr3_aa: CASSGGGDLYGYTF
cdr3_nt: TGTGCCAGTAGTGGAGGGGGAGATCTGTATGGCTACACCTTC

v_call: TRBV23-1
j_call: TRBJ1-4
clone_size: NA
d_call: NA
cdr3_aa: CASSRGPNEKLFF
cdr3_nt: TGCGCCAGCAGTCGGGGACCTAATGAAAAACTGTTTTTT

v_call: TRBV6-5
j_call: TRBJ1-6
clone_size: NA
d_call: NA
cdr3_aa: CASSQTVSYNSPLHF
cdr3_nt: TGTGCCAGCAGTCAGACAGTCTCCTATAATTCACCCCTCCACTTT

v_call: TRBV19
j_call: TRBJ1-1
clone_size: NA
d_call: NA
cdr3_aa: CASSPQTLNTEAFF
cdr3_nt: TGTGCCAGTAGCCCACAGACTCTGAACACTGAAGCTTTCTTT

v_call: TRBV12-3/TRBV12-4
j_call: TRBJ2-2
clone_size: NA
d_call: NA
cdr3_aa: CASSKTVTGELFF
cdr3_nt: TGTGCCAGCAGTAAGACCGTCACCGGGGAGCTGTTTTTT

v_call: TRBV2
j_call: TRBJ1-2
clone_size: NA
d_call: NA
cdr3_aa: CASTVPGGGGSYGYTF
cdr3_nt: TGTGCCAGCACGGTCCCGGGCGGAGGGGGAAGCTATGGCTACACCTTC

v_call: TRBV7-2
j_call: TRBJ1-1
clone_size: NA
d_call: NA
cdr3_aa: CASSRVTEAFF
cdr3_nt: TGTGCCAGCAGCCGGGTGACTGAAGCTTTCTTT

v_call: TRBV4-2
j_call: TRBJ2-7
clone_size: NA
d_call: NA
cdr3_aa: CASSQATTTSYEQYF
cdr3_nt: TGTGCCAGCAGCCAAGCGACGACAACCTCCTACGAGCAGTACTTC

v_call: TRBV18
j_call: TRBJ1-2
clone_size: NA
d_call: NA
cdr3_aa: CASSPVQDSVYGYTF
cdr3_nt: TGTGCCAGCTCACCGGTCCAGGACAGTGTCTATGGCTACACCTTC